These 12 T cell receptor beta chains share one sample of origin, sequenced in a study of T cells in women clearing cervical HPV infection. Clones were sequenced by immunoSEQ multiplex PCR, and TCRdb holds only the in-frame ones, with some missing. The sample includes 25,000 to 35,000 clones. Sequenced sample: blood buffy coat. The receptors shown here come from a woman between 18 and 75 years old with a cervical HPV16 infection that either progressed to CIN3+ or cleared (not recorded which).

As concerns this clone: The read finishes 3 residues shy of the CDR3 end, and the germline J gene is used to complete it. V usage is TRBV7-9 and J usage is TRBJ2-1; TRBD2 matches at 9 bases. The V and J ends lost 5 bases and 3 bases, in that order; junction bases with no gene match: 5. Germline lookup yields CDR1 SEHNR and CDR2 FQNEAQ (reference sequence). The CDR3 contains 15 residues. This chain's CDR3 is CASSGAGGLYNEQFF. The covered CDR3 bases are TGTGCCAGCAGCGGAGCGGGGGGCCTCTACAATGAG.

In regard to this clone: Coverage ceases 3 residues before the CDR3 finishes, and the germline J gene fills in the end. V usage is TRBV29-1 and J usage is TRBJ1-2; TRBD1 is a possible D gene (5 bases). V was cut by 5 bases and J by 7 bases, with 14 bases left in between. The CDR3 extends over 12 amino acids. CDR1 and CDR2 (germline): SQVTM, ANQGSEA. Incomplete CDR3 DNA: TGCAGCGTTCTCAGGACAAGTGGTGGC. As protein: CSVLRTSGG. The complete CDR3 sequence is CSVLRTSGGYTF.

Notes on this clone: The read ends 3 residues shy of where the CDR3 ends; the end is completed using the germline J gene. This rearrangement joins TRBV19 to TRBJ1-6; possible D gene TRBD1, 5 bases. V was clipped by 3 bases and J by 0 bases, with 18 bases between them. Germline CDR1 is LNHDA and CDR2 is SQIVND (reference sequence). There are 19 residues in the CDR3. The CDR3 protein is CASSIRDGGESSYNSPLHF. CDR3 bases read: TGTGCCAGTAGTATTCGGGACGGCGGGGAGAGCTCCTATAATTCACCC.

A note on this clone: The read gets to within 3 residues of the CDR3 end, and the germline J gene fills in the rest. J is TRBJ2-5 and V is TRBV28, with 10 positions matching TRBD1. V lost 5 bases and J lost 4; bases outside the gene matches: 1. This CDR3 has 13 residues. Per the germline V gene, CDR1 is MDHEN and CDR2 is SYDVKM. The CDR3 loop reads CASSRDRGETQYF. The CDR3 DNA, read in part, is TGTGCCAGCAGTCGGGACAGGGGAGAGACC.

About this clone itself: The CDR3 end falls 3 residues outside the read, so it is completed with the germline J gene. V and J are TRBV7-6 and TRBJ1-1, with D possibly TRBD1 on 6 matching bases. Germline V gene lookup returns CDR1 SGHVS and CDR2 FNYEAQ. This CDR3 contains 16 residues. The V gene lost 2 bases and the J gene lost 0 bases, with 13 bases spanning the gap. Incomplete CDR3 DNA: TGTGCCAGCAGCTTAACCGGTCAGGGGATGAACACTGAA. It translates to CASSLTGQGMNTE. Given in full, the CDR3 is CASSLTGQGMNTEAFF.

As concerns this clone: The read finishes 3 residues shy of the CDR3 end, and the germline J gene is used to complete it. V and J are TRBV7-3 and TRBJ2-7, with TRBD1 identical over 9 bases. The CDR3 sequence is 13 residues long. CDR1 and CDR2 from the germline V gene are SGHTA and FQGTGA. V was clipped by 3 bases and J by 6 bases; unmatched bases: 3. CDR3 DNA (partial): TGTGCCAGCAGCTTGGACAGGGGAGGCGAG. Translating it yields CASSLDRGGE. The entire CDR3 reads CASSLDRGGEQYF.

Regarding this clone: Read data end 3 residues before the CDR3 end; the end is taken from the germline J gene. The chain is built from TRBV10-3 and TRBJ1-1, with 8 bases lining up with TRBD1. V trimming: 5 bases; J trimming: 6 bases; junction bases outside the gene matches: 5. Germline CDR1 reads ENHRY; CDR2 reads SYGVKD. The CDR3 is made up of 13 amino acids. Here the CDR3 reads CAISTGQEAEAFF. Partial CDR3 DNA: TGTGCCATCAGTACGGGACAGGAGGCTGAA.

Notes on this clone: The CDR3 end lies 3 residues beyond the end of the read and is filled in from the germline J gene. V gene TRBV7-8 combines with J gene TRBJ2-1; 8 bases are a match to TRBD2. The CDR3 sequence is 14 residues long. V trimming: 6 bases; J trimming: 4 bases; junction bases outside the gene matches: 5. The germline V gene has CDR1 SGHVS and CDR2 FQNEAQ. The CDR3 bases that were read are TGTGCCAGCAGATCCGGCGGGGGGTACAATGAG. The encoded protein is CASRSGGGYNE. The CDR3 as a whole reads CASRSGGGYNEQFF.

With regard to this clone: The read halts 3 residues ahead of the CDR3 end, with the missing end drawn from the germline J gene. This chain links TRBV7-9 with TRBJ1-2; D ambiguous. The V gene's germline CDR1 is SEHNR and CDR2 FQNEAQ (reference sequence). Trimming shortened V by 5 bases and J by 5 bases, and 9 bases separated the two germline ends. The CDR3 runs 12 residues. The CDR3: CASSHTAYGYTF. CDR3 DNA (partial): TGTGCCAGCAGCCACACAGCTTATGGC. Combining the CDR3 with reference TRBV7-9 and TRBJ1-2 gives the whole variable domain DTGVSQNPRHKITKRGQNVTFRCDPISEHNRLYWYRQTLGQGPEFLTYFQNEAQLEKSRLLSDRFSAERPKGSFSTLEIQRTEQGDSAMYLCASSHTAYGYTFGSGTRLTVV.

On this clone itself: The CDR3 goes on 3 residues after the read ends, and that part is filled in from the germline J gene. The genes are TRBV9 and TRBJ2-4, with D unresolved. Per germline, CDR1 SGDLS and CDR2 YYNGEE. Trimming left V 0 bases short and J 6 bases short, with 7 bases between. The CDR3 is made up of 13 amino acids. CDR3 bases read: TGTGCCAGCAGCGTAGACCACGGAAACATT. The encoded protein is CASSVDHGNI. The full CDR3 protein reads CASSVDHGNIQYF.

This CDR3 reads CASSVGLAGSEQYF. The DNA read from the CDR3 is TGTGCCAGCAGCGTAGGGCTAGCGGGGTCCGAG. The chain is built from TRBV9 and TRBJ2-7; 9 bases map to TRBD2. The read falls 3 residues short of the CDR3 end, and the missing part is taken from the germline J gene. Germline V gives CDR1 SGDLS, CDR2 YYNGEE. The CDR3 has 14 residues. The trim removed 0 bases at V and 6 bases at J, leaving 4 bases unmatched. Complete variable domain (other parts from reference TRBV9 and TRBJ2-7): DSGVTQTPKHLITATGQRVTLRCSPRSGDLSVYWYQQSLDQGLQFLIQYYNGEERAKGNILERFSAQQFPDLHSELNLSSLELGDSALYFCASSVGLAGSEQYFGPGTRLTVT.

A note on this clone: From the germline J gene comes the end of the CDR3, since the read stops 3 residues before it. V gene TRBV20-1 combines with J gene TRBJ2-3; D may be TRBD2 (5 bases). There are 13 residues in the CDR3. Trimming took 3 bases from V and 3 from J, leaving 10 bases between them. Germline V gene data show CDR1 as DFQATT and CDR2 as SNEGSKA (reference sequence). CDR3 loop: CSASSEPTDTQYF. The CDR3 bases that were read are TGCAGTGCTAGTAGCGAACCAACAGATACG.